This T cell receptor (beta chain) came from a study of control samples from healthy donors and cancer patients. Clones were sequenced by immunoSEQ multiplex PCR, and TCRdb holds only the in-frame ones, with some missing. The sample lists about 110,000 clones, about 80% occurring once. Trimming cost V 0 bases and J 5 bases, with 13 bases left between them. Germline CDR1 reads MNHNS; CDR2 reads SASEGT. The CDR3 runs to 15 residues. The source is a man younger than 35 in good health. What was sequenced was blood. This chain uses TRBV6-1 with TRBJ1-2; the D is unclear. The CDR3 region is CASSEAPQTRYGYTF. CDR3 nucleotides: TGTGCCAGCAGTGAAGCCCCCCAAACCCGTTATGGCTACACCTTC.